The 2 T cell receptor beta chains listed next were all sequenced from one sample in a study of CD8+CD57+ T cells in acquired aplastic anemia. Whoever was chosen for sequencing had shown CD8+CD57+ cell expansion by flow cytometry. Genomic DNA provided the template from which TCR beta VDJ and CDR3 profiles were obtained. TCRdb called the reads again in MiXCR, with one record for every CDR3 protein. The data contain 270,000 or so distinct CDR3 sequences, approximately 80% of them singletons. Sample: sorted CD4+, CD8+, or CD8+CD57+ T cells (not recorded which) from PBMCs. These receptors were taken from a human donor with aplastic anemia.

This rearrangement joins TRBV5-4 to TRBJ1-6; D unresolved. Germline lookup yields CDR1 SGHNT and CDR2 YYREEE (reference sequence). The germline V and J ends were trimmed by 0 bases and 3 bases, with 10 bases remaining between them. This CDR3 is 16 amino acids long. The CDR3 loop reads CASSLDKGGYNSPLHF. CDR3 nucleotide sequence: TGTGCCAGCAGCTTGGACAAGGGCGGCTATAATTCACCCCTCCACTTT.

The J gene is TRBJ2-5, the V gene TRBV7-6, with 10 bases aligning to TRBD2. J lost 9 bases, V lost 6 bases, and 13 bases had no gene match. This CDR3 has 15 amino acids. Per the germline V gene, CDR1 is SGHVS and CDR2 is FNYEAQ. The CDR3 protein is CASSSSGGKSPPQYF. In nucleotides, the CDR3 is TGTGCCAGCAGTTCTAGCGGGGGCAAGTCACCCCCCCAGTACTTC.